The source of this T cell receptor beta chain is a study of shared clonotypes between healthy human individuals. Remarks on this clone: Its antigen is currently unknown.

Overall study findings and caveats: Having only a few donors restricted how much genetic and exposure-history diversity was captured. Blood was the sole source, and tissue repertoires probably differ. Clonotypes not shared had lower generation probabilities than those common to all four donors.

Assay: immunoSEQ multiplex PCR; the TCRdb copy retains only in-frame clones and omits some. Of roughly 1.4 million clones in the sample, 98% were seen once. The specimen sequenced was naive CD4+ T cells sorted from blood. The subset: CD45RA+ positively selected. The sequence came from a man aged 25 to 40 in good health.

For the CDR3, the DNA is TGTGCCAGCTCACCGCTTGGAGTCGGAGGGAGGGTCGGGTTCTTC. This sequence encodes CASSPLGVGGRVGFF. The chain carries TRBV18 and TRBJ2-1; 7 bases agree with TRBD2. Germline V lookup: CDR1 KGHSH, CDR2 LQKENI. The junction had 17 bases not matched to a gene; V was cut back by 3 bases and J by 15 bases. The CDR3 has 15 residues.